This TCR beta chain was documented in a study of cytomegalovirus exposure and HLA in healthy donors (TCRdb year 2017). Context from the whole study: An earlier analysis of several hundred of the donors reported about 250 Gb of sequence data and about 100 million unique TCR beta sequences from about 179 million T cells. An early release covering more than 500 HLA-typed donors comprised about 310 gigabases of sequencing data and 85 million to 100 million unique TCR sequences. Of the roughly 390 genotyped donors, roughly 80% fell in the genetic ancestry cluster associated with self-reported Caucasian donors. The study aimed to test whether cataloging public T cell receptors could reveal signatures of past pathogen exposure. The study used immunosequencing to profile the T cell repertoires of more than 650 subjects and linked those repertoires to cytomegalovirus serostatus. In addition to the first cohort of around 670 subjects, a separate validation cohort of approximately 130 different subjects was used. High-throughput TCR immunosequencing, statistical association of individual TCRs with disease status, and machine learning were combined to predict cytomegalovirus infection status. A later analysis re-analyzed previously published TCR beta repertoires from several hundred donors and added high-resolution HLA genotyping to study TCR occurrence patterns. In the later analysis, no new phenotypic data were used to find candidate immune exposures; instead, reliance was placed on TCR beta sequences and their occurrence across donors. To decide whether each TCR beta V gene segment behaved as functional or pseudogenic, an earlier analysis of several hundred of the donors relied on high-throughput TCR beta sequencing. Donor age, sex, ethnicity and CMV serostatus were compiled alongside the repertoire data. Genome-wide SNP genotypes for about 60% of the roughly 700 donors were used in a later genetic analysis, which treated that subset as a discovery cohort. All discovery cohort repertoires had been generated on a single sequencing platform. Class I and class II HLA loci were covered by the typing at four-digit resolution. Typing coverage varied by locus: about 629-630 donors for A, B, C, DRB1 and DQB1; about 520 for DQA1; more than 600 for DPA1; around 490 for DPB1. Four to six DR-DQ haplotypes were handled as single units for association and clustering, since linkage in the cohort was strong. Across approximately 400 genotyped donors of the cohort, an average of approximately 200,000 unique TCR beta nucleotide sequences per donor were sequenced, and around 20% of those sequences were non-productive. Study-wide conclusions, independent of this receptor: Because some donors lacked HLA typing at each locus, the association tests relied only on the typed subset. Assigning TCR associations to individual alleles was difficult when HLA alleles, especially DR and DQ, strongly co-occurred. An earlier analysis of around 500 of the donors showed that most TCR beta V segments appeared in productive rearrangements either about 87% or about 30% of the time, which broadly matched IMGT annotations. A further reported finding was that TCR beta sequences accurately predicted the HLA-A and HLA-B alleles for most subjects in the first cohort. In vitro tests confirmed that three of the cytomegalovirus-associated TCR beta chains recognize cytomegalovirus antigens. A later analysis associated 16,951 TCR beta sequences with specific HLA alleles at a false discovery rate of 0.05. Most CMV-associated TCR beta chains appeared to be HLA-restricted in a later analysis, and the HLA associations seemed to be driven largely by CMV exposure. A cluster of highly shared sequence variants was judged likely to represent a technical artifact of the sequencing pipeline. In a later analysis, HLA-associated TCR beta chains showed more clonal expansion and lower generation probabilities than non-associated chains that were equally common. Some IMGT-functional V segments, including TRBV6-2 and TRBV6-3, could not be distinguished by the 87-base-pair reads and were therefore excluded. The classifier was reported to diagnose cytomegalovirus status with high specificity and sensitivity in both the original cohort and the validation cohort. The authors suggested that the approach could potentially be generalized to other disease states and immunological phenotypes. Because counts were too low, 15 to 20 rarely observed V segments, including chromosome 9 orphons, were excluded from the earlier analysis of 587 of the donors. Immune exposure information for the cohort was limited to CMV serostatus. V-gene and J-gene trimming of TCR beta chains was associated with a missense DCLRE1C variant in a later genetic analysis, and the association was replicated in an independent cohort. Roughly uniform sequencing depth across donors was assumed in presence/absence analyses, although this assumption may not hold. Most TCR sequences were observed very rarely across donors, whereas some public TCRs were present in many individuals. The study gave a list of some 150 TCR beta chains associated with cytomegalovirus. In a later analysis, the rate of TCR association differed among HLA loci, with DRB1 alleles having the most associated TCRs and HLA-C alleles having the fewest. Correlated functional status among segregating V segments might reflect linkage disequilibrium, but an unknown experimental factor could not be ruled out. This cohort had only TCR beta chains sequenced, and the lack of alpha or paired-chain data limited which features could be detected. Compared with the approximately 710-donor mean, donors in an Asian-associated ancestry cluster had fewer N-insertions in productive TCRs, according to a later genetic analysis. Several of the top co-occurrence clusters appeared to be linked to parvovirus B19, influenza, CMV and Epstein-Barr virus, according to a later analysis.

CDR1 and CDR2 are read off the germline V gene as SGDLS and YYNGEE. Counted from cysteine to phenylalanine, this CDR3 has 16 amino acids. The entry retains the CDR3 DNA only, 48 bases that are in frame from base 1. The germline V end is reduced by 4 bases and the J end by 9 bases; junction bases left unmatched: 14. Library preparation used the immunoSEQ multiplex PCR assay. For the multiplex PCR, a mixture combining 60 forward primers for TCR Vbeta segments and 13 reverse primers for TCR Jbeta segments was used. Amplification of the CDR3 region of rearranged TCR beta genes was performed with a multiplex PCR assay on genomic DNA. On the Illumina HiSeq System, the amplified TCR beta libraries were sequenced as 87-base-pair reads. The authors' pipeline ran thus. Across the 640 or so repertoires, a later analysis counted some 80 million unique TCR beta chains, approximately 10 million of which were shared by at least two donors. A nearest-neighbor algorithm error-corrected the raw reads and collapsed the reads into unique sequences, merging closely related sequences to remove PCR and sequencing errors. To assign V, D and J gene segments, CDR3 sequences were aligned to IMGT reference sequences. For a sequence to be retained, a match of at least six nucleotides to both a V gene segment and a J gene segment was required. Rearrangements were called productive when the CDR3 lacked stop codons and stayed in frame with V and J; all others were non-productive. CDR3 was defined by IMGT convention, running from the second conserved V-encoded cysteine to the conserved J-encoded phenylalanine. The earlier analysis of about 610 of the donors excluded any sequence lacking an unambiguous match to a single V gene segment. An earlier analysis of 587 of the donors called V segments functional above 56.7% productive rearrangements and segregating when the between-donor standard deviation exceeded 5%. A statistical classification framework was built to diagnose cytomegalovirus status from the catalog of TCR beta chain sequences. V and J gene assignment, in a later analysis, came from comparing TCR nucleotide sequences with IMGT/GENE-DB human TR gene sequences. In a later analysis, CDR3 sequences and most-parsimonious VDJ recombination scenarios were assigned using the TCRdist pipeline. A later analysis defined each TCR beta chain by its CDR3 amino acid sequence plus V-gene family, and excluded reads lacking a unique V-gene family. To address suspected cross-contamination and a sequencing artifact, a later analysis removed around 600 highly shared, low-generation-probability nucleotide sequences. In a later analysis, a clonal expansion index for each public chain was calculated from normalized within-repertoire ranks of inferred template counts. In a later analysis, generation probabilities were computed with a VDJ recombination model fitted to out-of-frame rearrangements, and the resulting probabilities were checked against IGoR. A later analysis scored TCR-TCR, TCR-HLA and TCR-CMV co-occurrence with hypergeometric tests, applying a repertoire-size bias correction to TCR pairs. In a later analysis, false discovery rates were estimated by permuting HLA or CMV assignments 20 times. In a later analysis, co-occurring TCRs were grouped with DBSCAN, and TCRdist sequence similarity was added when clustering was performed within HLA-allele-positive subsets. For co-occurrence clustering, repertoires with fewer than 30,000 or more than 120,000 public chains were excluded, along with 4 to 6 repertoires with anomalous nucleotide sharing. TCRdb obtained this table from immuneACCESS and retained in-frame rearrangements with V and J assigned. These tables miss some clones; where compared with another copy, unresolved V genes account for less than half of the shortfall, and the remainder is unexplained. V, J and clone size derive from that table, while D and trimming were established from the DNA sequence. The sample table contains around 130,000 clones; only one count was recorded for approximately 75% of them. Clones ranked in the top ten supply 1.5% to 2% of the sample.

The cohort was made up of about 610 healthy bone marrow donors. At the time of sampling, all cohort members were nominally healthy, though unrecorded immune exposures were likely present. The donor was CMV seronegative and was included in the group of about 400 seronegative cohort members. Each donor provided a peripheral blood sample, and peripheral blood mononuclear cells were used for TCR beta sequencing. The Qiagen DNeasy Blood Extraction Kit was used to extract genomic DNA from the blood cell samples. Notes on this clone: There is no known antigen for this receptor. Per-base quality was not reported, and no clone a single base away is much larger than it.

Sequencing was done on a sample of PBMCs. The chain is encoded by TRBV9 joined to TRBJ2-3; TRBD1 lines up with 10 middle nucleotides. The TCR comes from a man aged 40-55 years in good health and CMV-seronegative. The bases are TGTGCCAGCAGCAACCCTATGGGACAGGGGAGTAGCACGCAGTATTTT. The resulting protein is CASSNPMGQGSSTQYF.